A selection of T cell receptor beta chains follows, all from one sample in a study of shared clonotypes between healthy human individuals. Profiling relied on immunoSEQ multiplex PCR, and the TCRdb table lists in-frame clones only, not all of them. The sample yields about 610,000 clones, 95% to 97% seen once. Material for sequencing was naive CD8+ T cells sorted from blood. The origin of the receptors is a woman younger than 45 in good health. Each CDR3 is given with its conserved first and last residue. The D gene is left open where the match is weak. Size is stated for part of the rows, as once, few or many counts, or as a class when the clone is expanded.

TRBD2,.,TRBJ2-7,TRBV4-1,TGCGCCAGCAGCTATCGGACTAGCGGGAGGATCTACGAGCAGTACTTC,CASSYRTSGRIYEQYF
TRBD1,.,TRBJ2-7,TRBV6-1,TGTGCCAGCAGGGGGACAGGGGATCTCTACGAGCAGTACTTC,CASRGTGDLYEQYF
.,.,TRBJ1-1,TRBV19,TGTGCCAGTAGTATCCTCGGGGGAGGCACTGAAGCTTTCTTT,CASSILGGGTEAFF
.,.,TRBJ2-3,TRBV27,TGTGCCAGCAGTTTCTCGCGTACAGATACGCAGTATTTT,CASSFSRTDTQYF
.,once,TRBJ2-3,TRBV15,TGTGCCACCAGCAGAGATCCGGGGAGCACAGATACGCAGTATTTT,CATSRDPGSTDTQYF
TRBD1,.,TRBJ2-1,TRBV2,TGTGCCAGCAGTTTAGGGACAGACAATGAGCAGTTCTTC,CASSLGTDNEQFF
.,.,TRBJ2-7,TRBV29-1,TGCAGCGTTGTAGGGGCACCGACCTACGAGCAGTACTTC,CSVVGAPTYEQYF
.,.,TRBJ2-5,TRBV4-1,TGCGCCAGCAGCGGCGGGATCTTCGGGACCCAGTACTTC,CASSGGIFGTQYF
.,once,TRBJ2-7,TRBV19,TGTGCCAGTAGTATAGATCTGGGCTACGAGCAGTACTTC,CASSIDLGYEQYF
.,.,TRBJ2-7,TRBV28,TGTGCCAGCAGCCAATACGAGCAGTACTTC,CASSQYEQYF
.,.,TRBJ2-1,TRBV2,TGTGCCAGCAGAGAAAGTGAGGAGGTAGAAAATGAGCAGTTCTTC,CASRESEEVENEQFF
.,.,TRBJ2-7,TRBV28,TGTGCCACCAAGACGGACAGTCCCTACGAGCAGTACTTC,CATKTDSPYEQYF
.,once,TRBJ2-7,TRBV27,TGTGCCAGCAGTTTATCATCTCGGGACACCCGCTACGAGCAGTACTTC,CASSLSSRDTRYEQYF